These 21 T cell receptor beta chains were sequenced from one sample in a study of T cell responses to AZD1222 COVID-19 vaccine. TCRdb's copy holds only in-frame clones and misses some; the assay was immunoSEQ multiplex PCR. The sample yields some 140,000 clones, around 89% seen once. The starting material was peripheral blood, obtained on day 0 of AZD1222 vaccination. The origin of the receptors is an adult in good health.

This clone was observed a single time. This chain connects TRBV19 to TRBJ1-2; maybe TRBD1 (6 bases). This CDR3 has 13 amino acids. Germline V gene sequence: CDR1 LNHDA, CDR2 SQIVND (reference sequence). Trimming took off 7 bases at V and 2 bases at J, with 11 bases between the two ends. CDR3 nucleotide sequence: TGTGCCAGTACCTCAGACAGGAACTATGGCTACACCTTC. Its translation: CASTSDRNYGYTF.

The rearrangement joins TRBV16 to TRBJ1-4; 8 positions agree with TRBD1. This CDR3 is built from 15 residues. Trimming took 4 bases from V and 8 from J; bases not matched to a gene: 9. Per germline, CDR1 KGHSY and CDR2 FQNENV. The CDR3 reads CASSPDRGNSEKLFF. In DNA form, the CDR3 reads TGTGCCAGCAGCCCCGACAGGGGTAATTCCGAAAAACTGTTTTTT.

The chain links TRBV7-2 to TRBJ1-4; 8 bases agree with TRBD1. Germline values: CDR1 SGHTA, CDR2 FQGNSA. V dropped 0 bases and J dropped 8; count of bases not matched to a gene: 8. There are 16 residues in the CDR3. The CDR3 DNA follows: TGTGCCAGCAGCTTAGCCGGACAGGGCATAGGGGAAAAACTGTTTTTT. As protein: CASSLAGQGIGEKLFF.

The rearrangement joins TRBV7-9 to TRBJ1-4; 11 bases match TRBD1. V shed 2 bases, J shed 8 bases, and the junction held 4 bases outside the gene matches. This CDR3 is 15 amino acids long. Germline V lookup: CDR1 SEHNR, CDR2 FQNEAQ (reference sequence). Here the CDR3 reads CASSLWTGGEEKLFF. CDR3 nucleotide sequence: TGTGCCAGCAGCTTATGGACAGGGGGCGAGGAAAAACTGTTTTTT.

The V and J genes are TRBV5-4 and TRBJ1-1; D gene uncertain. CDR1 and CDR2 (germline): SGHNT, YYREEE (reference sequence). The V end lost 0 bases, the J end lost 2 bases, and 11 bases lay between the germline ends. The CDR3 consists of 15 residues. Here the CDR3 reads CASSLAGSGNTEAFF. The DNA for the CDR3 is TGTGCCAGCAGCTTGGCGGGGAGCGGTAACACTGAAGCTTTCTTT.

The chain uses TRBV6-1 and TRBJ1-6; D is undetermined. Germline-derived CDR1 and CDR2 are MNHNS and SASEGT. Between the trimmed V and J ends, which lost 1 base and 8 bases, there was a span of 6 bases. The CDR3 runs to 13 residues. The CDR3 loop is CASSEVEYSPLHF. The CDR3 DNA sequence: TGTGCCAGCAGTGAAGTCGAGTATTCACCCCTCCACTTT.

J is TRBJ1-1 and V is TRBV27; 7 bases fit TRBD1. Germline lookup yields CDR1 MNHEY and CDR2 SMNVEV (reference sequence). Germline trimming cut 1 base from V and 3 bases from J; bases unmatched to any gene: 8. The CDR3 runs to 16 residues. The CDR3 region has the DNA TGTGCCAGCAGTTTATTCTTTTGGCAGGGGGACACTGAAGCTTTCTTT. It is translated as CASSLFFWQGDTEAFF.

The table lists this clone with a few counts. Here the CDR3 reads CASSSLTTNEKLFF. Here the CDR3 DNA reads TGTGCCAGCAGCTCCCTTACAACTAATGAAAAACTGTTTTTT. The genes are TRBV3-1 (or the pseudogene TRBV3-2) and TRBJ1-4; no definite D call. Germline V gene lookup returns CDR1 LGHDT and CDR2 YNNKEL (reference sequence). This CDR3 comprises 14 residues. V gave up 5 bases and J gave up 0 bases, with 7 bases separating them.

CDR3 protein: CATSRERGSYEQYF. The DNA for the CDR3 is TGTGCCACCAGCAGAGAACGGGGCTCCTACGAGCAGTACTTC. This chain connects TRBV15 to TRBJ2-7, with a tentative D call TRBD2 (5 bases). With 0 bases removed from V and 0 bases from J, the gap between germline ends came to 6 bases. The germline gives CDR1 LNHNV, CDR2 YYDKDF (reference sequence). This CDR3 has 14 residues.

This clone was observed a handful of times. The chain combines TRBV5-8 with TRBJ2-1, with TRBD1 matching over 7 bases. Germline loops: CDR1 SGHTS, CDR2 YDEGEE. The CDR3 spans 15 residues. V lost 4 bases to trimming and J lost 1 base; unmatched junction nucleotides: 5. CDR3 sequence: CASSLGQASYNEQFF. In DNA, the CDR3 is TGTGCCAGCAGCCTCGGACAGGCGTCCTACAATGAGCAGTTCTTC.

Note on this clone: Other DNA variants within this sample encode the same CDR3. The genes are TRBV15 and TRBJ1-1; D is ambiguous. Trimming cost V 0 bases and J 5 bases, with 4 bases left between them. Germline-derived CDR1 and CDR2 are LNHNV and YYDKDF (reference sequence). The CDR3 loop spans 12 amino acids. The CDR3 bases are TGTGCCACCAGCAGAGAGGGGACTGAAGCTTTCTTT. Encoded protein: CATSREGTEAFF. The full variable domain, completed using reference TRBV15 and TRBJ1-1, is DAMVIQNPRYQVTQFGKPVTLSCSQTLNHNVMYWYQQKSSQAPKLLFHYYDKDFNNEADTPDNFQSRRPNTSFCFLDIRSPGLGDTAMYLCATSREGTEAFFGQGTRLTVV.

In this sample, this clone turned up once. The chain links TRBV5-6 to TRBJ1-1, with unresolved D. Trimming pared 4 bases from V and 7 bases from J, leaving 11 bases between. The CDR3 is 12 amino acids. The V gene's germline CDR1 is SGHDT and CDR2 YYEEEE. CDR3 sequence reads: CASSPEWGEAFF. Written as DNA, the CDR3 is TGTGCCAGCAGCCCCGAATGGGGTGAAGCTTTCTTT.

This clone was recorded only once. This chain links TRBV19 with TRBJ2-3, with D tentatively TRBD1 or TRBD2 (5 bases each). The CDR3 covers 15 residues. In germline, CDR1 is LNHDA, CDR2 SQIVND (reference sequence). V was shortened by 3 bases and J by 1 base, with 11 bases between the two germline ends. CDR3 amino acids: CASSIWDPRTDTQYF. The CDR3 bases are TGTGCCAGTAGTATCTGGGACCCCCGCACAGATACGCAGTATTTT.

The CDR3 coding sequence is TGTGCCAGCAGGACCGAATCCAATCAGCCCCAGCATTTT. It specifies CASRTESNQPQHF. The chain is built from TRBV28 and TRBJ1-5; no definite D call. Looked up from germline, CDR1 is MDHEN and CDR2 is SYDVKM. The CDR3 has 13 amino acids. V was trimmed by 6 bases and J by 3 bases, leaving 9 bases between them.

The V and J genes are TRBV7-2 and TRBJ1-2, with a tentative D call TRBD1 (5 bases). The germline gives CDR1 SGHTA, CDR2 FQGNSA. This CDR3 spans 14 amino acids. The germline V and J ends were trimmed by 1 base and 4 bases, with 10 bases remaining between them. CDR3 coding DNA: TGTGCCAGCAGCTTAGTTGACAGTTCCTATGGCTACACCTTC. It encodes CASSLVDSSYGYTF.

Only a few counts were recorded for this clone. CDR3 DNA: TGTGCCAGTACCGATAGGGGTAACACTGAAGCTTTCTTT. This translates into CASTDRGNTEAFF. The genes are TRBV19 and TRBJ1-1; perhaps TRBD1 as D (5 bases). The CDR3 spans 13 residues. CDR1 and CDR2 from the germline V gene are LNHDA and SQIVND (reference sequence). The V end lost 7 bases, the J end lost 2 bases, and 11 bases lay between the germline ends.

This clone was seen a handful of times. The V and J genes are TRBV10-3 and TRBJ1-4, with 7 bases matching TRBD1. Germline V gene data show CDR1 as ENHRY and CDR2 as SYGVKD. CDR3 length: 12 residues. Unmatched junction bases numbered 8, after V lost 6 bases and J lost 13 bases. CDR3 sequence reads: CAISGDSRRLFF. CDR3 nucleotide sequence: TGTGCCATCAGCGGGGACAGCCGGAGACTGTTTTTT.

CDR3 DNA sequence: TGTGCCAGCAAGGCGGGGACAAACACCGGGGAGCTGTTTTTT. This translates into CASKAGTNTGELFF. This chain joins TRBV13 and TRBJ2-2; D may correspond to TRBD1 or TRBD2 (6 bases each). Germline V CDR1 and CDR2: PRHDT, FYEKMQ (reference sequence). The CDR3 loop spans 14 amino acids. V gave up 7 bases and J gave up 2 bases, with 11 bases separating them.

The CDR3 protein is CASSRGNYGYTF. The CDR3 DNA reads as TGTGCCAGTAGTCGGGGAAACTATGGCTACACCTTC. V gene TRBV19 combines with J gene TRBJ1-2; no firm D call. Germline V gene sequence: CDR1 LNHDA, CDR2 SQIVND (reference sequence). Trimming removed 5 bases at V and 2 bases at J, with 6 bases between. This CDR3 has 12 residues.

The chain joins TRBV29-1 to TRBJ2-2; D unresolved. Germline V lookup: CDR1 SQVTM, CDR2 ANQGSEA. V lost 5 bases, J lost 6 bases, and 16 bases lay in between. This CDR3 is built from 14 residues. CDR3 sequence reads: CSVQIGPLSGELFF. CDR3 sequence (DNA): TGCAGCGTTCAAATAGGGCCCTTGTCCGGGGAGCTGTTTTTT.

The rearrangement joins TRBV5-8 to TRBJ2-5; D gene unclear. The CDR3 runs to 15 residues. Looked up from germline, CDR1 is SGHTS and CDR2 is YDEGEE. Trimming took 1 base from V and 2 from J, leaving 12 bases between them. As DNA, the CDR3 is TGTGCCAGCAGCTTGAACGGAGCCCATCAAGAGACCCAGTACTTC. Translation: CASSLNGAHQETQYF.